Detailed here is one TCR beta chain. The sample is drawn from a study of T cell responses to AZD1222 COVID-19 vaccine. The CDR3 is 15 residues long. Germline V gene lookup returns CDR1 SGHTA and CDR2 FQGNSA. V dropped 3 bases and J dropped 0 bases, with 11 bases sitting between them. TCRdb's table, derived via immunoSEQ multiplex PCR, lists solely in-frame clones and lacks some. The sample consists of some 120,000 clones, about nine tenths of them appearing once. The source was peripheral blood, collected on day 0 of MenACWY control vaccination. The chain links TRBV7-2 to TRBJ1-1; TRBD1 might be the D (5 bases). The source is an adult in good health. Here the CDR3 reads CASSFLGTVNTEAFF. The CDR3, as DNA: TGTGCCAGCAGCTTTCTGGGGACGGTGAACACTGAAGCTTTCTTT.